The T cell receptor beta chain described here comes from a study of blood T cell repertoires in COVID-19. Whole-study context: Samples representing acute and convalescent COVID-19 were sourced from the United States, Italy and Spain. In each case, the material was cDNA or gDNA derived from T cells, B-cell-depleted T cells, or PBMCs.

The CDR3 spans 21 residues. With 2 bases clipped from V and 2 bases from J, the junction kept 21 bases outside the gene matches. Germline values: CDR1 MGHRA, CDR2 YSYEKL. In the authors' methods: The authors estimated nucleated cell counts from reference gene primer amplification. Assay used: immunoSEQ multiplex PCR; TCRdb lists only in-frame clones, some missing. The V and J calls and clone size are taken from that table; D and trimming were inferred from the DNA. The sample holds about 160,000 clones; approximately 80% are singletons and the top ten take around 8.1%. The source is a man between 60 and 70 years old with acute or convalescent COVID-19. The chain joins TRBV4-1 to TRBJ1-3; 7 nucleotides agree with TRBD1. The specimen was peripheral blood. The DNA of the CDR3 is TGCGCCAGCAGCCAAACAATCCTATTCCGGGACAGCAAACTGGCTGGAAACACCATATATTTT. It encodes CASSQTILFRDSKLAGNTIYF.